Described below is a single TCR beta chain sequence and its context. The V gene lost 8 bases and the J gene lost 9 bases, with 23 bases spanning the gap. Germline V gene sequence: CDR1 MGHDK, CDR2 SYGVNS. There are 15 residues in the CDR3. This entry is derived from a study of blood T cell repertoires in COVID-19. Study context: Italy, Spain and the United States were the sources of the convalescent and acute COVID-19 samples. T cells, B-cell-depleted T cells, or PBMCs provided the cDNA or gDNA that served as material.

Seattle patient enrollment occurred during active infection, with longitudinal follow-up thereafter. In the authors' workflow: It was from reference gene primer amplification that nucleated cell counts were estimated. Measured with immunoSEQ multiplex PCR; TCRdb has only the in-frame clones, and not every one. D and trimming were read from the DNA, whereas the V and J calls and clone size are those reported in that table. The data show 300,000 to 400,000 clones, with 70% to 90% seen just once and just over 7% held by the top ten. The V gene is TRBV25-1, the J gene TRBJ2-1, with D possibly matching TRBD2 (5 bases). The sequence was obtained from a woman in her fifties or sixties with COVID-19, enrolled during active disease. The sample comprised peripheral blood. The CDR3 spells CASESGATYKGEQFF. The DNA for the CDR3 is TGTGCCAGCGAGAGCGGAGCTACCTACAAAGGTGAGCAGTTCTTC.